This TCR beta chain emerged from a study of post-analysis software for immune sequencing data. Study-level background: In terms of disease course, relapsing-remitting, secondary progressive and progressive-relapsing multiple sclerosis were included. Study observations and caveats: Those samples that were prepared in the same batch co-clustered strongly by F measure. TRBV segments more frequent in patients than in controls numbered about five and included TRBV5-6, TRBV5-1 and TRBV20-1. Significantly lower normalized Chao1 diversity was seen in multiple sclerosis patients than in controls.

With regard to this clonotype: Antigen specificity is unknown.

Tagging with unique molecular identifiers was a feature of the TCR beta cDNA libraries. About 540,000 cDNA molecules were obtained from roughly 0.93 to 9.6 million T cells. TCRdb re-called the PCR reads through MiXCR, storing one row per CDR3 protein. The sample has 600,000 to 700,000 distinct CDR3 sequences, 55% to 60% seen once. CDR3 length: 14 amino acids. V lost 2 bases and J lost 1, with 12 bases in between. Germline V CDR1 and CDR2: DFQATT, SNEGSKA (reference sequence). V usage is TRBV20-1 and J usage is TRBJ2-7; possible D gene TRBD1, 5 bases. The source is a girl aged 2-10 years with multiple sclerosis. The sequencing input was blood. The CDR3 nucleotides read TGCAGTGCTAGACCTCGACGACAGTCCTACGAGCAGTACTTC. It translates to CSARPRRQSYEQYF.